Given below is one TCR beta chain in context. Authors' processing steps: Amplification of reference gene primers provided the estimated nucleated cell counts. Generated by immunoSEQ multiplex PCR, the TCRdb table keeps only in-frame clones and is missing some. The V and J calls and clone size were taken over from that table, and D and trimming were inferred from the DNA. The sample lists nearly 400,000 clones, around nine tenths occurring once. This entry belongs to a study of blood T cell repertoires in COVID-19. At the level of the study: Acute and convalescent COVID-19 samples came from the United States, Italy and Spain. T cells, B-cell-depleted T cells, or PBMCs supplied cDNA or gDNA.

The ends lost 1 base at V and 0 bases at J; junction bases unmatched: 5. The germline CDR1 and CDR2 sequences are SGHRS and YFSETQ. The CDR3 extends over 17 amino acids. This receptor was obtained from a woman aged 25 to 39 who had recovered from COVID-19. The chain has TRBV5-1 and TRBJ1-3, with 9 bases that match TRBD1. Specimen: PBMCs or T cells enriched from blood (not recorded which). CDR3 region: CASSLQGTGFSGNTIYF. The CDR3 bases are TGCGCCAGCAGCTTGCAGGGGACAGGGTTCTCTGGAAACACCATATATTTT.